The 8 T cell receptor beta chains reported below all come from one sample, sequenced in a study of blood T cell repertoires in COVID-19. Method: immunoSEQ multiplex PCR; TCRdb's copy keeps in-frame clones and lacks some. The sample records around 180,000 clones, roughly three quarters being singletons. Sequencing was done on a sample of peripheral blood. The receptors originated from a woman of 80 years or more with COVID-19, enrolled during active disease.

This clone was counted a few times. The chain uses TRBV9 and TRBJ1-2; possible D gene TRBD1, 6 bases. The CDR3 sequence is 12 residues long. Trimming took off 4 bases at V and 8 bases at J, with 12 bases between the two ends. Germline CDR1 and CDR2: SGDLS and YYNGEE. The CDR3 reads CASSPYRDGYTF. CDR3 nucleotides: TGTGCCAGCAGCCCCTACAGGGACGGCTACACCTTC.

This clone was seen a few times. The gene calls are TRBV7-8 and TRBJ1-1; no clear D. The germline V and J ends were trimmed by 2 bases and 4 bases, with 14 bases remaining between them. Germline CDR1 and CDR2: SGHVS and FQNEAQ. The CDR3 has 15 residues. The CDR3 bases are TGTGCCAGCAGCTTATGGGCAGGCGATAGCACTGAAGCTTTCTTT. Translating it yields CASSLWAGDSTEAFF.

The gene calls are TRBV15 and TRBJ2-3; D might be TRBD2 (6 bases). This CDR3 spans 14 amino acids. Germline lookup yields CDR1 LNHNV and CDR2 YYDKDF (reference sequence). Trimming cost V 4 bases and J 4 bases, with 12 bases left between them. The CDR3 region is CATSTRDFSDTQYF. DNA for the CDR3: TGTGCCACCAGCACACGGGACTTCTCAGATACGCAGTATTTT.

This clone appeared a few times. The chain is built from TRBV10-3 and TRBJ1-2; D is ambiguous. The ends were cut back, 2 bases at V and 5 bases at J, with 6 bases in the middle. The CDR3 spans 12 residues. Germline V lookup: CDR1 ENHRY, CDR2 SYGVKD. The CDR3 DNA follows: TGTGCCATCAGTGAGACAGATTATGGCTACACCTTC. It translates to CAISETDYGYTF.

The V gene is TRBV6-5, the J gene TRBJ1-5; 7 positions agree with TRBD1. The germline CDR1 and CDR2 sequences are MNHEY and SVGAGI. This CDR3 has 13 residues. CDR3 sequence (DNA): TGTGCAGGGGGCAGAAGTGGCAATCAGCCCCAGCATTTT. It translates to CAGGRSGNQPQHF.

The chain employs TRBV4-1 and TRBJ2-7; 9 positions match TRBD1. The V segment lost 4 bases and the J segment 0 bases; nucleotides outside the gene matches: 7. This CDR3 comprises 16 residues. Germline values: CDR1 MGHRA, CDR2 YSYEKL. The CDR3 DNA sequence: TGCGCCAGCAGCCGAGACAGGGGGATTGGCTCCTACGAGCAGTACTTC. This codes for CASSRDRGIGSYEQYF.

This rearrangement joins TRBV11-3 to TRBJ1-1; D is undetermined. Trimming took off 9 bases at V and 3 bases at J, with 17 bases between the two ends. Germline V gene lookup returns CDR1 SGHNT and CDR2 YENEEA. The CDR3 consists of 14 residues. As DNA, the CDR3 is TGTGCCAGTCAAACGGGGTCCCCGGACACTGAAGCTTTCTTT. Its protein is CASQTGSPDTEAFF.

This chain connects TRBV7-9 to TRBJ1-4; TRBD1 aligns across 8 bases. The CDR3 covers 13 residues. V was pared by 8 bases and J by 8 bases, with 7 bases of the junction left unmatched. CDR1 and CDR2 (germline): SEHNR, FQNEAQ (reference sequence). CDR3 loop: CASGTGLGEKLFF. CDR3 nucleotide sequence: TGTGCCAGCGGGACAGGCTTAGGAGAAAAACTGTTTTTT.